What follows are 10 T cell receptor beta chains derived from one specimen sequenced in a study of blood T cells in healthy people across ages. Primers used in a second PCR of roughly 6 to 11 cycles were a sample-barcoded 5' primer and a J-beta primer mix. TCRdb re-called the 5' RACE reads with MiXCR, one entry per CDR3 protein. The table records 1.5 million to 2 million distinct CDR3 sequences, roughly 52% of them present only once. Sequencing was performed on blood. Receptors originate from a woman aged 40 to 50 in good health.

This chain joins TRBV9 and TRBJ2-7, with 13 bases matching TRBD2. J was trimmed by 6 bases and V by 3 bases; bases with no gene match: 6. In germline, CDR1 is SGDLS, CDR2 YYNGEE. The CDR3 contains 15 residues. The CDR3 loop is CASSAGTSGVGEQYF. CDR3 DNA: TGTGCCAGCAGCGCCGGGACTAGCGGGGTTGGCGAGCAGTACTTC.

The J gene is TRBJ2-5, the V gene TRBV15; D is unclear. Germline assignment: CDR1 LNHNV and CDR2 YYDKDF (reference sequence). The CDR3 has 11 amino acids. Trimming took off 7 bases at V and 5 bases at J, with 8 bases between the two ends. CDR3 in DNA: TGTGCCACCAAGGTGTCGGAGACCCAGTACTTC. Protein sequence: CATKVSETQYF.

The chain combines TRBV12-3 or TRBV12-4 with TRBJ2-3, with unresolved D. Deletions cut 5 bases from V and 2 bases from J, with 8 bases between. The CDR3 is made up of 13 amino acids. The DNA of the CDR3 is TGTGCCAGCAGTGCGCCGAACACAGATACGCAGTATTTT. Translating it yields CASSAPNTDTQYF.

This clonotype was counted a single time. The rearrangement uses TRBV27 and TRBJ2-3; 8 bases are shared with TRBD2. Germline V gives CDR1 MNHEY, CDR2 SMNVEV (reference sequence). V lost 3 bases to trimming and J lost 2 bases; unmatched junction nucleotides: 7. This CDR3 has 16 amino acids. The CDR3 protein is CASSFWRGVNTDTQYF. As DNA, the CDR3 is TGTGCCAGCAGTTTCTGGCGGGGGGTTAACACAGATACGCAGTATTTT.

This clonotype showed up just a few times. The gene calls are TRBV9 and TRBJ2-1; the D is unclear. CDR1 and CDR2 from the germline V gene are SGDLS and YYNGEE. Trimming left V 2 bases short and J 4 bases short, with 13 bases between. The CDR3 has 15 amino acids. The CDR3 sequence is CASSVGVSPYNEQFF. CDR3 coding DNA: TGTGCCAGCAGCGTTGGGGTAAGCCCTTACAATGAGCAGTTCTTC.

V usage is TRBV13 and J usage is TRBJ2-1; D gene ambiguous. CDR1 is PRHDT and CDR2 is FYEKMQ in the germline V gene (reference sequence). The CDR3 runs 14 residues. The V and J ends lost 5 bases and 5 bases respectively, with 13 bases between them. CDR3 region: CASSRLTNDNEQFF. The CDR3 DNA reads TGTGCCAGCAGCCGACTTACCAATGACAATGAGCAGTTCTTC. The full variable domain, completed using reference TRBV13 and TRBJ2-1, is AAGVIQSPRHLIKEKRETATLKCYPIPRHDTVYWYQQGPGQDPQFLISFYEKMQSDKGSIPDRFSAQQFSDYHSELNMSSLELGDSALYFCASSRLTNDNEQFFGPGTRLTVL.

The genes are TRBV2 and TRBJ2-5, with 8 positions matching TRBD2. Trimming removed 6 bases from V and 1 base from J; junction bases left unmatched: 10. The CDR3 spans 16 residues. Germline CDR1 and CDR2: SNHLY and FYNNEI. The CDR3, as DNA: TGTGCCAGCAGGGGCTGGAGCGGGGGACGCCAAGAGACCCAGTACTTC. Translated, it gives CASRGWSGGRQETQYF. Combining the CDR3 with reference TRBV2 and TRBJ2-5 gives the whole variable domain EPEVTQTPSHQVTQMGQEVILRCVPISNHLYFYWYRQILGQKVEFLVSFYNNEISEKSEIFDDQFSVERPDGSNFTLKIRSTKLEDSAMYFCASRGWSGGRQETQYFGPGTRLLVL.

This clonotype was observed a handful of times. This chain uses TRBV7-2 with TRBJ2-5; 7 bases line up with TRBD2. The CDR3 loop spans 14 amino acids. Germline CDR1 reads SGHTA; CDR2 reads FQGNSA. The V gene end was trimmed by 6 bases and the J gene end by 4 bases; junction bases not matched to a gene: 8. CDR3 in DNA: TGTGCCAGCAGGGATGGACTAGTTCTAGAGACCCAGTACTTC. Amino acid sequence: CASRDGLVLETQYF.

The gene calls are TRBV28 and TRBJ2-1; 8 nucleotides align to TRBD1. Germline V gene data show CDR1 as MDHEN and CDR2 as SYDVKM. The CDR3 is made up of 14 amino acids. The junction had 2 bases not matched to a gene; V was cut back by 4 bases and J by 3 bases. Here the CDR3 reads CASSWTGYYNEQFF. CDR3 nucleotide sequence: TGTGCCAGCAGTTGGACAGGGTACTACAATGAGCAGTTCTTC. The full variable domain, completed using reference TRBV28 and TRBJ2-1, is DVKVTQSSRYLVKRTGEKVFLECVQDMDHENMFWYRQDPGLGLRLIYFSYDVKMKEKGDIPEGYSVSREKKERFSLILESASTNQTSMYLCASSWTGYYNEQFFGPGTRLTVL.

The chain links TRBV4-1 to TRBJ2-4, with a tentative D call TRBD1 (6 bases). The germline V and J ends were trimmed by 0 bases and 7 bases, with 10 bases remaining between them. The CDR3 has 14 amino acids. From germline, CDR1 is MGHRA and CDR2 YSYEKL. The CDR3 DNA is TGCGCCAGCAGCCAAGACAGGGGTATGAACATTCAGTACTTC. This encodes CASSQDRGMNIQYF.